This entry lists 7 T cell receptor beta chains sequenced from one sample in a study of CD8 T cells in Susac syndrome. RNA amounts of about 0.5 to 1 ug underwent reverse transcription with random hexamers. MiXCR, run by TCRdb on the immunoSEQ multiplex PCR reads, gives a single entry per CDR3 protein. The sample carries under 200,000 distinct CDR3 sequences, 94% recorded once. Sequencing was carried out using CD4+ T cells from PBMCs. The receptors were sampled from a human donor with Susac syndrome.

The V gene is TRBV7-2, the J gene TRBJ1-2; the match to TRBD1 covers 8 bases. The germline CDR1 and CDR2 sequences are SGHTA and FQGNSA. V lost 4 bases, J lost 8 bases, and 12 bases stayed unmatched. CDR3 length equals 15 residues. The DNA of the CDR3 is TGTGCCAGCAGCTCCCCCCGGGACAGGTATCTCGGCTACACCTTC. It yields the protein CASSSPRDRYLGYTF.

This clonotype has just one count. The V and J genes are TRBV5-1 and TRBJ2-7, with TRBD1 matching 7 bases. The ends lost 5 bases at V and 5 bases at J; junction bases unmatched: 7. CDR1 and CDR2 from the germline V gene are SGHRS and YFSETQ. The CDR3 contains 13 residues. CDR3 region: CASRRQGGHEQYF. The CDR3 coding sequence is TGCGCCAGCAGGCGACAGGGCGGACACGAGCAGTACTTC.

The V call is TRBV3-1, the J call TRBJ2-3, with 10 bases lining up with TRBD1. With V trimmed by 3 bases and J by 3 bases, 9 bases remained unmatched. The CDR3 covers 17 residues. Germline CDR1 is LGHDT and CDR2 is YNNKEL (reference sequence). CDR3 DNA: TGTGCCAGCAGCCAGCCGGGACAGGGGTGGTGGACAGATACGCAGTATTTT. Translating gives CASSQPGQGWWTDTQYF.

The CDR3 spells CASSLAAQGNNSPLHF. In DNA, the CDR3 is TGTGCCAGCAGCTTAGCGGCACAGGGTAATAATTCACCCCTCCACTTT. The rearrangement joins TRBV7-2 to TRBJ1-6; D possibly corresponds to TRBD1 (6 bases). V lost 0 bases and J lost 5, with 11 bases in between. CDR3 size: 16 residues. Germline CDR1 reads SGHTA; CDR2 reads FQGNSA.

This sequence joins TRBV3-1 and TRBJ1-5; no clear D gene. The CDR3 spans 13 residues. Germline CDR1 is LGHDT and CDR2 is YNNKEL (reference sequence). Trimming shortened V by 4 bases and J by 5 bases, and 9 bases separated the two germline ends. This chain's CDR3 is CASSPMPDQPQHF. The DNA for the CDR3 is TGTGCCAGCAGCCCTATGCCCGATCAGCCCCAGCATTTT.

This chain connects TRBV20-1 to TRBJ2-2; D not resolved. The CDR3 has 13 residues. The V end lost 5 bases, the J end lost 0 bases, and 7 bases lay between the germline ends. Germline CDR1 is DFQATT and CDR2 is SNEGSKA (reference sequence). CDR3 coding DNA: TGCAGTGCTCCGGGTTCGAACACCGGGGAGCTGTTTTTT. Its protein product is CSAPGSNTGELFF.

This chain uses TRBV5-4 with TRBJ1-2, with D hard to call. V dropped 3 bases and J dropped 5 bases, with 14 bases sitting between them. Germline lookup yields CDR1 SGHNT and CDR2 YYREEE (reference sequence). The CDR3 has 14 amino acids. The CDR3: CASSSRAGNYGYTF. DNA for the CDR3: TGTGCCAGCAGCTCGCGGGCGGGGAATTATGGCTACACCTTC.